This T cell receptor beta chain was recorded in a study of siplizumab effects on memory and regulatory T cells. Each sample yielded approximately 92,000 assayed TCR templates. Only in-frame clones appear in the TCRdb table, and some are missing; sequencing was by immunoSEQ multiplex PCR. The sample consists of 60,000 to 80,000 clones, roughly 80% of them appearing once. Germline values: CDR1 SEHNR, CDR2 FQNEAQ (reference sequence). J was trimmed by 11 bases and V by 5 bases; bases with no gene match: 9. CDR3 length: 14 residues. As concerns this clone: The antigen remains unidentified.

Regarding the study as a whole: A major contribution to the alloresponse seemed to be made by naive T cells, which seemed more diverse than memory cells.

In a few donor pairs, unstimulated naive, memory, effector memory and TEMRA subsets were sequenced. The clonotype originates from a human donor in good health. The rearrangement joins TRBV7-9 to TRBJ1-6; 7 bases are shared with TRBD1. Material for sequencing was memory CD4+ T cells sorted from blood. The CDR3 sequence: CASSRTGDRTPLHF. CDR3 nucleotide sequence: TGTGCCAGCAGCCGCACAGGGGATAGGACACCCCTCCACTTT. Drawing the rest from reference TRBV7-9 and TRBJ1-6, the complete variable domain is DTGVSQNPRHKITKRGQNVTFRCDPISEHNRLYWYRQTLGQGPEFLTYFQNEAQLEKSRLLSDRFSAERPKGSFSTLEIQRTEQGDSAMYLCASSRTGDRTPLHFGNGTRLTVT.